The 5 T cell receptor beta chains presented below share a single source sample, sequenced in a study of blood T cell repertoires in COVID-19. Here immunoSEQ multiplex PCR was the method, and the copy in TCRdb shows in-frame clones only, minus some. In the table there are over 95,000 clones, more than 70% of which are singletons. The specimen sequenced was peripheral blood. The origin of the receptors is a woman in her fifties or sixties with COVID-19, enrolled during active disease.

The sample holds one count of this clone. This chain links TRBV20-1 with TRBJ2-7; the D is unclear. The CDR3 extends over 11 amino acids. With 3 bases removed from V and 0 bases from J, the gap between germline ends came to 3 bases. Germline CDR1 and CDR2: DFQATT and SNEGSKA (reference sequence). DNA for the CDR3: TGCAGTGCTAGCAGCTCCTACGAGCAGTACTTC. Translation gives CSASSSYEQYF.

The chain uses TRBV9 and TRBJ2-7; the match to TRBD2 covers 11 bases. Looked up from germline, CDR1 is SGDLS and CDR2 is YYNGEE. The CDR3 totals 13 residues. Unmatched junction bases numbered 4, after V lost 2 bases and J lost 9 bases. CDR3 residues: CASSVSSGGSQYF. In DNA form, the CDR3 reads TGTGCCAGCAGCGTTTCTAGCGGGGGGTCGCAGTACTTC.

The chain carries TRBV11-2 and TRBJ2-7; 9 nucleotides agree with TRBD1. The V and J ends lost 2 bases and 1 base, in that order; junction bases with no gene match: 6. This CDR3 is 16 amino acids long. Germline V gene data show CDR1 as SGHAT and CDR2 as FQNNGV. The CDR3 DNA sequence: TGTGCCAGCAGCTTAATTTCGACAGGGGGTTCCTACGAGCAGTACTTC. Amino acid sequence: CASSLISTGGSYEQYF.

The chain carries TRBV30 and TRBJ1-2, with D possibly being TRBD1 (6 bases). CDR1 is GTSNPN and CDR2 is SVGIG in the germline V gene (reference sequence). V was cut by 5 bases and J by 1 base, with 17 bases left in between. The CDR3 contains 15 residues. CDR3 nucleotide sequence: TGTGCCTGGGTTAGGGGGGGCCTAAGTAACTATGGCTACACCTTC. The encoded protein is CAWVRGGLSNYGYTF.

J is TRBJ1-3 and V is TRBV6-5; D possibly corresponds to TRBD1 (6 bases). This CDR3 comprises 14 residues. Trimming removed 4 bases from V and 8 bases from J, with 15 bases in between. Looked up from germline, CDR1 is MNHEY and CDR2 is SVGAGI. The CDR3 DNA follows: TGTGCCAGCAGTTTATTAATACAGGGACACACCATATATTTT. Protein product: CASSLLIQGHTIYF.